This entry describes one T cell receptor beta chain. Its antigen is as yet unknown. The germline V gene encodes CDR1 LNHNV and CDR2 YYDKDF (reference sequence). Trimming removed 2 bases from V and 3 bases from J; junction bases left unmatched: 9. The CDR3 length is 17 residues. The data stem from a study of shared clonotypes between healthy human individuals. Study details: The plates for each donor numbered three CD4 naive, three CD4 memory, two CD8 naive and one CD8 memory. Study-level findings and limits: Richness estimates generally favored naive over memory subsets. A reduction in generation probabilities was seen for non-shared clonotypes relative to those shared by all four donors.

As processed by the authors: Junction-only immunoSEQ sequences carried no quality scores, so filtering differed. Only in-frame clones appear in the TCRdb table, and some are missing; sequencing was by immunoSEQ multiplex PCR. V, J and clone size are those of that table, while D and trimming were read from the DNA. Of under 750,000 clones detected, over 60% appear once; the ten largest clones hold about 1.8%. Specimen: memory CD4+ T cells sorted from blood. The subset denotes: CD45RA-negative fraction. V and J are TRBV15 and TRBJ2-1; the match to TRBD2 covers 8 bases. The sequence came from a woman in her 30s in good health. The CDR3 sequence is CATSRKKLAEDYNEQFF. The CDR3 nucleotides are TGTGCCACCAGCAGAAAAAAACTAGCGGAAGACTACAATGAGCAGTTCTTC.